Presented here are 15 T cell receptor beta chains from one specimen sequenced in a study of T cell responses to AZD1222 COVID-19 vaccine (dated by TCRdb to the early 2020s). Libraries were prepared through the immunoSEQ multiplex PCR assay. The table was pulled from immuneACCESS by TCRdb, which kept in-frame rearrangements only. Such tables lose some clones; where checked, under half of the loss comes from unresolved V genes, and the rest has no known cause. The sample includes about 96,000 clones, with 90% observed a single time. About 26% of the sample lies in the top ten. Interpreted using the paper, the time point label stands for: baseline before first vaccination. The sample here was peripheral blood, taken on day 0 of AZD1222 vaccination. These receptor sequences come from an adult in good health.

The chain carries TRBV19 and TRBJ2-4; TRBD2 matches 7 bases. Trimming removed 8 bases from V and 3 bases from J; junction bases left unmatched: 10. The CDR3 totals 15 residues. Germline V CDR1 and CDR2: LNHDA, SQIVND (reference sequence). The CDR3 region is CASQRGGFDKNIQYF. CDR3 bases: TGTGCCAGTCAGCGGGGTGGGTTCGACAAAAACATTCAGTACTTC.

The chain joins TRBV7-2 to TRBJ2-1; 9 nucleotides match TRBD1. Losses at the gene ends were 1 base for V and 7 bases for J; bases not matched to a gene: 5. The CDR3 extends over 15 amino acids. Germline lookup yields CDR1 SGHTA and CDR2 FQGNSA. This chain's CDR3 is CASSLVQGAGNEQFF. The DNA of the CDR3 is TGTGCCAGCAGCTTAGTACAGGGGGCCGGTAATGAGCAGTTCTTC.

The chain combines TRBV5-1 with TRBJ1-2, with D possibly matching TRBD1 (5 bases). The CDR3 contains 15 residues. V lost 0 bases and J lost 10, with 19 bases in between. The germline CDR1 and CDR2 sequences are SGHRS and YFSETQ. CDR3 loop: CASSLETVRGATYTF. Here the CDR3 DNA reads TGCGCCAGCAGCTTGGAAACCGTGCGGGGCGCCACCTACACCTTC. The full variable domain, its missing parts supplied by reference TRBV5-1 and TRBJ1-2, is KAGVTQTPRYLIKTRGQQVTLSCSPISGHRSVSWYQQTPGQGLQFLFEYFSETQRNKGNFPGRFSGRQFSNSRSEMNVSTLELGDSALYLCASSLETVRGATYTFGSGTRLTVV.

The CDR3 loop is CANEDGANVLTF. CDR3 nucleotide sequence: TGTGCCAATGAGGACGGGGCCAACGTCCTGACTTTC. The rearrangement joins TRBV19 to TRBJ2-6; D gene ambiguous. With 10 bases removed from V and 4 bases from J, the gap between germline ends came to 8 bases. This CDR3 spans 12 amino acids. CDR1 and CDR2 from the germline V gene are LNHDA and SQIVND (reference sequence).

This sequence joins TRBV7-9 and TRBJ1-4; 7 bases map to TRBD1. V trimming: 5 bases; J trimming: 0 bases; junction bases outside the gene matches: 12. There are 18 residues in the CDR3. Germline assignment: CDR1 SEHNR and CDR2 FQNEAQ (reference sequence). In DNA, the CDR3 is TGTGCCAGCAGCCGGCGACAGGGAACCTTGGCAACTAATGAAAAACTGTTTTTT. Its translation is CASSRRQGTLATNEKLFF.

The chain uses TRBV24-1 and TRBJ2-1; 10 nucleotides line up with TRBD1. The V segment lost 3 bases and the J segment 3 bases; nucleotides outside the gene matches: 16. The CDR3 has 20 residues. Germline V lookup: CDR1 KGHDR, CDR2 SFDVKD. CDR3 region: CATSDPQGTGAGRNYNEQFF. CDR3 bases: TGTGCCACCAGTGATCCCCAGGGGACAGGGGCGGGTAGGAACTACAATGAGCAGTTCTTC.

The chain has TRBV19 and TRBJ2-1, with 7 positions matching TRBD2. The CDR3 spans 16 residues. V lost 5 bases to trimming and J lost 10 bases; unmatched junction nucleotides: 17. The germline V gene has CDR1 LNHDA and CDR2 SQIVND (reference sequence). CDR3 DNA sequence: TGTGCCAGTAGTTCGCCTAGCGGCTACCCCCCCCTCGAGCAGTTCTTC. Amino acids: CASSSPSGYPPLEQFF.

This clone was counted between two and nine times. The V and J genes are TRBV28 and TRBJ2-7; possibly TRBD1 for D (6 bases). The CDR3 consists of 14 residues. The V and J ends lost 6 bases and 2 bases respectively, with 14 bases between them. Germline CDR1 reads MDHEN; CDR2 reads SYDVKM. The CDR3 loop is CASRSGTLTYEQYF. The DNA of the CDR3 is TGTGCCAGCAGGTCCGGGACACTAACCTACGAGCAGTACTTC.

Written as DNA, the CDR3 is TGTGCCAGCAGCCACGGGCGACCGGGTACGCAGTATTTT. It codes for CASSHGRPGTQYF. The chain couples TRBV3-1 (or the pseudogene TRBV3-2) to TRBJ2-3; no definite D call. Looked up from germline, CDR1 is LGHDT and CDR2 is YNNKEL (reference sequence). Between the trimmed V and J ends, which lost 3 bases and 8 bases, there was a span of 12 bases. There are 13 residues in the CDR3.

V and J are TRBV21-1 and TRBJ2-7; the table's D call of TRBD1 was not tested on the DNA. TRBV21-1 is flagged as a pseudogene. CDR3 length equals 14 residues. The CDR3 loop is CASSKQGDTHEQYF. CDR3 DNA: TGTGCCAGCAGCAAACAGGGGGACACCCACGAGCAGTACTTC.

The chain uses TRBV28 and TRBJ1-2; possible D gene TRBD1, 5 bases. The CDR3 has 15 amino acids. The germline V gene encodes CDR1 MDHEN and CDR2 SYDVKM. Trimming pared 8 bases from V and 8 bases from J, leaving 24 bases between. In DNA, the CDR3 is TGTGCCAGCCATATGGGGGGGATAGGGGAGGTAGGCTACACCTTC. It specifies CASHMGGIGEVGYTF.

This chain uses TRBV7-2 with TRBJ1-1; D unclear. This CDR3 is built from 14 residues. Per germline, CDR1 SGHTA and CDR2 FQGNSA. V dropped 5 bases and J dropped 4 bases, with 14 bases sitting between them. CDR3 residues: CASSPLPLGTEAFF. The CDR3, as DNA: TGTGCCAGCAGCCCCCTCCCACTGGGCACTGAAGCTTTCTTT.

The chain has TRBV10-3 and TRBJ2-3; 10 bases agree with TRBD2. The germline V gene encodes CDR1 ENHRY and CDR2 SYGVKD. The CDR3 covers 15 residues. V trimming: 3 bases; J trimming: 4 bases; junction bases outside the gene matches: 4. CDR3 nucleotides: TGTGCCATCAGTGATGCTAGCGGGAGATCAGATACGCAGTATTTT. Protein: CAISDASGRSDTQYF.

This chain joins TRBV15 and TRBJ2-7; D is uncertain. Per germline, CDR1 LNHNV and CDR2 YYDKDF (reference sequence). Trimming pared 3 bases from V and 7 bases from J, leaving 13 bases between. The CDR3 sequence is 13 residues long. The CDR3 sequence: CATSRERAMEQYF. The CDR3 DNA reads TGTGCCACCAGCAGGGAACGAGCGATGGAGCAGTACTTC.

The rearrangement links TRBV5-1 to TRBJ2-1; 10 positions agree with TRBD1. The V and J ends lost 1 base and 8 bases, in that order; junction bases with no gene match: 6. This CDR3 is built from 15 residues. Per the germline V gene, CDR1 is SGHRS and CDR2 is YFSETQ. DNA for the CDR3: TGCGCCAGCAGCTTGAGTGGACAGGGGGTAGATGAGCAGTTCTTC. Protein product: CASSLSGQGVDEQFF.